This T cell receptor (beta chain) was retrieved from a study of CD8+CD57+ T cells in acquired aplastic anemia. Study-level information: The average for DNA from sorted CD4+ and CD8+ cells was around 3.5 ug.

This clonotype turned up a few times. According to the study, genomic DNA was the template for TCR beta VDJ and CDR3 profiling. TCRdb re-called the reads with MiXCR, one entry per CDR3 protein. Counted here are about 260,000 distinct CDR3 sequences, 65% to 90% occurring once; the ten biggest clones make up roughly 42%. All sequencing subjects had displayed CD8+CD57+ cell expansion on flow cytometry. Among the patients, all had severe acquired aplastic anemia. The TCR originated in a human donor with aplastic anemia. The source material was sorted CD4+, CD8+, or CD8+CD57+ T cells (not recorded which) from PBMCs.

In DNA, the CDR3 is TGTGCCAGCAGCTTAGCAGCCCGGGCCGGGACAGCCCTTTCCTACGAGCAGTACGTC. Translating gives CASSLAARAGTALSYEQYV. The gene calls are TRBV7-8 and TRBJ2-7; TRBD1 aligns across 7 bases. The CDR3 covers 19 residues. Germline CDR1 is SGHVS and CDR2 is FQNEAQ. With 0 bases clipped from V and 1 base from J, the junction kept 15 bases outside the gene matches.